This T cell receptor beta chain was documented in a study of blood T cell dynamics during melanoma immunotherapy. Study details: Patients with metastatic melanoma got pembrolizumab or nivolumab-ipilimumab as first-line care. General study results and limits: Clones driving repertoire changes may be melanoma-specific or general immune activation.

In regard to this clone: Its antigen is unidentified. An end of the junction does not agree with germline; a read error may underlie this.

Time point defined: week 3, after first cycle of checkpoint inhibitor. Patients with prior systemic cancer treatment, concomitant immunosuppressants, or other active malignancies were excluded. Germline V gene data show CDR1 as SGHDN and CDR2 as FVKESK. The CDR3 covers 12 residues. Every bulk PBMC sample received the same 350 ng of DNA. The repertoire was sequenced with immunoSEQ multiplex PCR; TCRdb's copy has only in-frame clones and lacks some. The repertoire has 11,000 to 15,000 clones, about nine tenths of them found once; the top ten carry less than 6%. The J gene is TRBJ2-5, the V gene TRBV14, with no clear D. The TCR was taken from a human donor with melanoma. The sequencing here drew on blood, taken from a patient treated with checkpoint blockade. The CDR3 nucleotides are TGTGCCAGCAGCCACCGCCTAGAGGCCCAGTACTTC. It translates to CASSHRLEAQYF.